This TCR beta chain was profiled in a study of T cell responses to AZD1222 COVID-19 vaccine. Here immunoSEQ multiplex PCR was the method, and the copy in TCRdb shows in-frame clones only, minus some. The sample holds around 130,000 clones, approximately 94% seen once. Study outcomes and limitations: Across the whole spike, CD4 TCRs peaked at regions 160-218 and 743-854. The peak T cell response came first, and repertoires were sampled only after it.

Worth noting for this clone: Its cognate antigen is unknown.

Trimming removed 7 bases at V and 4 bases at J, with 14 bases between. This CDR3 is 14 amino acids long. Germline assignment: CDR1 MNHEY and CDR2 SVGAGI. The clonotype originates from an adult in good health. Here the sequenced sample was peripheral blood, taken on day 0 of AZD1222 vaccination. The gene calls are TRBV6-5 and TRBJ2-1; D is possibly TRBD2 (7 bases). The CDR3 sequence: CASTLGGHYNEQFF. In DNA, the CDR3 is TGTGCCAGCACCCTGGGGGGGCATTACAATGAGCAGTTCTTC.